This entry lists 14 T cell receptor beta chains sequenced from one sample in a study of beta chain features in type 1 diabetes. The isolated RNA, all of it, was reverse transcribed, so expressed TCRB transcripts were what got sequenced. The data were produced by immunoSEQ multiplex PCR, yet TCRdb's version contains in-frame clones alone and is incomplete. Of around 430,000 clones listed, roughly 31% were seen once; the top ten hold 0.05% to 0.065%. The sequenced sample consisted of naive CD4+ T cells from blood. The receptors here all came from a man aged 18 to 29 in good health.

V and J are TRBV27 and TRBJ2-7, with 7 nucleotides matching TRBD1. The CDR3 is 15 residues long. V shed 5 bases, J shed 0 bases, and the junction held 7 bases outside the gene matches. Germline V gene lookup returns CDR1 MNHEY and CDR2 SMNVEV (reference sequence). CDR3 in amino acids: CASSQPGDSSYEQYF. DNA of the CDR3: TGTGCCAGCAGTCAGCCCGGGGACAGCTCCTACGAGCAGTACTTC.

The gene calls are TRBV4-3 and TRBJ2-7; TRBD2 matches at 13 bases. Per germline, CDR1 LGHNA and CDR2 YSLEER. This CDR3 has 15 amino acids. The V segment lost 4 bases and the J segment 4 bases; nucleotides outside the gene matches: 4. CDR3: CASSLGLAGVYEQYF. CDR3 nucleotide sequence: TGCGCCAGCAGCCTCGGACTAGCGGGAGTGTACGAGCAGTACTTC.

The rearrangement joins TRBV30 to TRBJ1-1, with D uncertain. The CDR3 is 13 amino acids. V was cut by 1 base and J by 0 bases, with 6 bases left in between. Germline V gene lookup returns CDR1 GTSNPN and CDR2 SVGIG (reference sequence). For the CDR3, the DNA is TGTGCCTGGAGTGGGATGATGAACACTGAAGCTTTCTTT. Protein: CAWSGMMNTEAFF.

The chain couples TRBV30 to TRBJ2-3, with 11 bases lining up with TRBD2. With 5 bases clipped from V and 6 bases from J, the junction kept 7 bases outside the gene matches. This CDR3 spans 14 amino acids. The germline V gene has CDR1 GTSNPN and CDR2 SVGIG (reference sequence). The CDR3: CAWGLAGGRDTQYF. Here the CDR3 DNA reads TGTGCCTGGGGGCTAGCGGGAGGCAGGGATACGCAGTATTTT.

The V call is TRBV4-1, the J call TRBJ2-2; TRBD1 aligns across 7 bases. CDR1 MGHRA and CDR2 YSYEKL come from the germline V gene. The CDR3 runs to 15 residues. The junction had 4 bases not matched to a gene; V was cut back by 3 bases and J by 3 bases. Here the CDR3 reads CASSHGDRDTGELFF. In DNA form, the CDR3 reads TGCGCCAGCAGCCATGGGGACAGAGACACCGGGGAGCTGTTTTTT.

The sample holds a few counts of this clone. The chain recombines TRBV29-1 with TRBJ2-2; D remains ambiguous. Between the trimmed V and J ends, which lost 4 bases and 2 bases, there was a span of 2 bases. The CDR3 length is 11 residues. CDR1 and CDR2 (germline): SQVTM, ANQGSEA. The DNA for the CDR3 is TGCAGCGTTGTTAACACCGGGGAGCTGTTTTTT. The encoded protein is CSVVNTGELFF.

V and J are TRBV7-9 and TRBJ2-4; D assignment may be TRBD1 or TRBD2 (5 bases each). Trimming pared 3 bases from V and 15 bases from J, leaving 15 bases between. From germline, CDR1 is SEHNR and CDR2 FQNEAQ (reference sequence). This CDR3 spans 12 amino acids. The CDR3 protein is CASSFPGTVLYF. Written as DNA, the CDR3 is TGTGCCAGCAGCTTTCCCGGGACCGTCTTGTACTTC. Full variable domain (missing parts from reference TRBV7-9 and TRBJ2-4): DTGVSQNPRHKITKRGQNVTFRCDPISEHNRLYWYRQTLGQGPEFLTYFQNEAQLEKSRLLSDRFSAERPKGSFSTLEIQRTEQGDSAMYLCASSFPGTVLYFGAGTRLSVL.

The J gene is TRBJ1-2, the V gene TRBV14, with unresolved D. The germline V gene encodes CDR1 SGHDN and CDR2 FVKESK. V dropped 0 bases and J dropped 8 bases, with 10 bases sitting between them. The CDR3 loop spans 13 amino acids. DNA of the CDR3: TGTGCCAGCAGCCAAGAACTATTAACCGGCTACACCTTC. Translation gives CASSQELLTGYTF.

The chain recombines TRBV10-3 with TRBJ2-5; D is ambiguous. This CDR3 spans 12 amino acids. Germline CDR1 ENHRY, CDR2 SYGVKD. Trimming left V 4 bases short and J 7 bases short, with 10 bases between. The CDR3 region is CAISGGEGTQYF. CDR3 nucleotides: TGTGCCATCAGTGGAGGAGAAGGGACCCAGTACTTC.

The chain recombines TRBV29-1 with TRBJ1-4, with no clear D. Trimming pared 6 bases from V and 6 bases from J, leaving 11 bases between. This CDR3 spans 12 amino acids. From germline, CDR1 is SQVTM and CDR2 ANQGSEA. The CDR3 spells CSVLLGDEKLFF. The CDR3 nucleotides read TGCAGCGTGCTACTCGGCGATGAAAAACTGTTTTTT.

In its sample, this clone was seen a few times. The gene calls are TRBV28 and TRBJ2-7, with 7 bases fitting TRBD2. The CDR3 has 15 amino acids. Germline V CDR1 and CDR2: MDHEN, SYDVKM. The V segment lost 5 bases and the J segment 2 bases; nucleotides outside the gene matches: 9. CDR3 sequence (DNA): TGTGCCAGCAGTCCCCCTGGGGGAGGGCCCTACGAGCAGTACTTC. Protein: CASSPPGGGPYEQYF.

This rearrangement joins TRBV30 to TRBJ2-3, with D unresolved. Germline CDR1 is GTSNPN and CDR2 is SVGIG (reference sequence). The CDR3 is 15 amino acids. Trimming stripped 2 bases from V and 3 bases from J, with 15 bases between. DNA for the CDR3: TGTGCCTGGAGTTTGGATTTTACGGTAACAGATACGCAGTATTTT. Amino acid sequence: CAWSLDFTVTDTQYF.

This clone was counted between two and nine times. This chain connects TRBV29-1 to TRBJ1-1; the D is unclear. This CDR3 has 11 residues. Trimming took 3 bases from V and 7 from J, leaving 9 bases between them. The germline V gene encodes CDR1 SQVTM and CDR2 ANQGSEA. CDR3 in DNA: TGCAGCGTTGATAGGGTCAGTGAAGCTTTCTTT. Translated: CSVDRVSEAFF.

This CDR3 is CASRLSGSSYNEQFF. For the CDR3, the DNA is TGCGCCAGCAGACTTAGCGGTAGCTCCTACAATGAGCAGTTCTTC. V and J are TRBV23-1 and TRBJ2-1, with D maybe TRBD2 (6 bases). TRBV23-1 is annotated as an ORF whose role is uncertain. The CDR3 has 15 residues. Trimming removed 6 bases from V and 0 bases from J, with 12 bases in between.